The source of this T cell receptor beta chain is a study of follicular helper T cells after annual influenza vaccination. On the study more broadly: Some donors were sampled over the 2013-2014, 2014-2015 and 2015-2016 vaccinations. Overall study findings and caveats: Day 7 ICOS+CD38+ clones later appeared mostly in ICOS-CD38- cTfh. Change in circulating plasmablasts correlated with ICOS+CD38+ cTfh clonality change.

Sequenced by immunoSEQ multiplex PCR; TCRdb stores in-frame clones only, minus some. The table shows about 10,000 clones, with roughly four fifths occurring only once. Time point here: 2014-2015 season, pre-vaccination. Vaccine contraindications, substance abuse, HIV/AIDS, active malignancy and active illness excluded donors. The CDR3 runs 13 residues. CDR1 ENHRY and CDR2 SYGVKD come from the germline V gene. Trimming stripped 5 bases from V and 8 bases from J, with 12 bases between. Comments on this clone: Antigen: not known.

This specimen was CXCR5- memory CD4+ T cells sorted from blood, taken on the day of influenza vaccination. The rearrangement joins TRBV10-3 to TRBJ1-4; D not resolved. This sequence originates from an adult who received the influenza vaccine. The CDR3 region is CAISSTLGEKLFF. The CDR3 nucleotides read TGTGCCATCAGTTCTACCCTGGGGGAAAAACTGTTTTTT.